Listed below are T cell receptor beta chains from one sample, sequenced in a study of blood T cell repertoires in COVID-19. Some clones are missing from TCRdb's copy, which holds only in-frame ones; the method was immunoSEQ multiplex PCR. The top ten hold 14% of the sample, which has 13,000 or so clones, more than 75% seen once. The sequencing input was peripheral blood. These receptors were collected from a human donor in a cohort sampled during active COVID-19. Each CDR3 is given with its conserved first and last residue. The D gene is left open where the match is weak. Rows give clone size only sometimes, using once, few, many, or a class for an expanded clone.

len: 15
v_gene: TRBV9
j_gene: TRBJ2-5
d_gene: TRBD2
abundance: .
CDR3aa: CASSGRTSSQETQYF
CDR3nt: TGTGCCAGCAGCGGGAGGACTAGTAGTCAAGAGACCCAGTACTTC

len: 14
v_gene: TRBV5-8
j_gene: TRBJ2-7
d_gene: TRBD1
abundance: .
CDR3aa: CASSLRDRAYEQYF
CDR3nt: TGTGCCAGCAGCTTGAGGGACAGAGCCTACGAGCAGTACTTC

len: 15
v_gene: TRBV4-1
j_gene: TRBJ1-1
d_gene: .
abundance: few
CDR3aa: CASSQGSGGNTEAFF
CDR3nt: TGCGCCAGCAGCCAAGGCTCCGGGGGGAACACTGAAGCTTTCTTT

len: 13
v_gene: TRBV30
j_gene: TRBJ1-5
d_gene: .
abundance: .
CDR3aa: CAWNLAGNQPQHF
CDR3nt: TGTGCCTGGAACTTAGCGGGCAATCAGCCCCAGCATTTT

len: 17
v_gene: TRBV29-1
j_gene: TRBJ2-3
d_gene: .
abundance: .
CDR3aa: CSVESLLVGGGTDTQYF
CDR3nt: TGCAGCGTTGAATCGCTACTCGTGGGAGGAGGCACAGATACGCAGTATTTT

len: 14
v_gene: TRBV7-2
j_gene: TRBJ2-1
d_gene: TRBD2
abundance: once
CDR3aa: CASSIGLAYNEQFF
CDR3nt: TGTGCCAGCAGCATCGGACTAGCCTACAATGAGCAGTTCTTC

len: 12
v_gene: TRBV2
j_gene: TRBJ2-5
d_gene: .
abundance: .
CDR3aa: CASSVGGETQYF
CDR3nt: TGTGCCAGCAGTGTAGGCGGGGAGACCCAGTACTTC

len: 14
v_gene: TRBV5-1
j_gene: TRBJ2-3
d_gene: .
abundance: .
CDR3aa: CASSLRTVTDTQYF
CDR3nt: TGCGCCAGCAGCCTTAGGACAGTTACAGATACGCAGTATTTT

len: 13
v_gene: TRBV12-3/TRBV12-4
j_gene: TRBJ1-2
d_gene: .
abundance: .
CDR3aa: CASSLVAASGYTF
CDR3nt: TGTGCCAGCAGTTTAGTAGCCGCGAGTGGCTACACCTTC

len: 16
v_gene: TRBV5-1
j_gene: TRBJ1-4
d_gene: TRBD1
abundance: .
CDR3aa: CASSLQGATANEKLFF
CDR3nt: TGCGCCAGCAGCTTACAGGGGGCCACGGCTAATGAAAAACTGTTTTTT

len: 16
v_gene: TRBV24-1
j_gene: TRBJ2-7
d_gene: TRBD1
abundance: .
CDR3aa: CATSDPTGKSSYEQYF
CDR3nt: TGTGCCACCAGTGATCCGACAGGGAAAAGCTCCTACGAGCAGTACTTC

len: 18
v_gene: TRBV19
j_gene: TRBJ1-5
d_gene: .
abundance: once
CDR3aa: CASSMLRSGQGSNQPQHF
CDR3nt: TGTGCCAGTAGTATGCTACGCTCCGGGCAGGGTAGCAATCAGCCCCAGCATTTT

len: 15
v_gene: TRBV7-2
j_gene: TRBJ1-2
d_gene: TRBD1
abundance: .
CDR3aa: CASSTRTGGPYGYTF
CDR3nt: TGTGCCAGCAGCACCAGGACAGGGGGCCCCTATGGCTACACCTTC

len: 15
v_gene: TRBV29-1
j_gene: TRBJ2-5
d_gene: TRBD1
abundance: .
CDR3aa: CSVLLTGAIQETQYF
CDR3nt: TGCAGCGTTTTATTGACAGGGGCGATACAAGAGACCCAGTACTTC

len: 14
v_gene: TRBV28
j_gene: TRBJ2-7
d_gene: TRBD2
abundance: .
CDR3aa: CASSRAGGTYEQYF
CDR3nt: TGTGCCAGCAGCCGAGCGGGGGGAACCTACGAGCAGTACTTC

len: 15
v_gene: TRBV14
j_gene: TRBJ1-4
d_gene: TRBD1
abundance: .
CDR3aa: CASSPRDRAREKLFF
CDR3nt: TGTGCCAGCAGCCCTCGGGACAGGGCACGGGAAAAACTGTTTTTT

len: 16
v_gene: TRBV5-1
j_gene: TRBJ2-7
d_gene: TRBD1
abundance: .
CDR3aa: CASSLGGQGAGYEQYF
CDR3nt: TGCGCCAGCAGCTTGGGGGGACAGGGGGCTGGTTACGAGCAGTACTTC

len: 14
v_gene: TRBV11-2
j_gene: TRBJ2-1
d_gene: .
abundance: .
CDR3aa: CASSLVSQYNEQFF
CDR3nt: TGTGCCAGCAGCTTAGTCTCACAGTACAATGAGCAGTTCTTC

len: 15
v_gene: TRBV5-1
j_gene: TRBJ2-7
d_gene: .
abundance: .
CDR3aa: CASSLDRATPYEQYF
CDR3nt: TGCGCCAGCAGCTTGGACAGGGCGACTCCCTACGAGCAGTACTTC

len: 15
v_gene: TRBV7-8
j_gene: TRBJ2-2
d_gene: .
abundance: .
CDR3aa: CASSSRPVEGGELFF
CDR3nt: TGTGCCAGCAGCTCCAGACCCGTTGAGGGCGGGGAGCTGTTTTTT

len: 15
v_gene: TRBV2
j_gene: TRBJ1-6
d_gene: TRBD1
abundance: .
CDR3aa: CASRLRTGVNSPLHF
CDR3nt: TGTGCCAGCAGGTTAAGGACAGGGGTCAATTCACCCCTCCACTTT

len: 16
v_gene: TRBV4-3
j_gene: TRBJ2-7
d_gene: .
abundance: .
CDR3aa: CASSQDQSSLRYEQYF
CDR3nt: TGCGCCAGCAGCCAAGACCAATCCTCACTCCGCTACGAGCAGTACTTC

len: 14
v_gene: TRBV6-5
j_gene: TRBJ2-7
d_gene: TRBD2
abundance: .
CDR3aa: CASSRAGGDYEQYF
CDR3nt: TGTGCCAGCAGCCGAGCGGGAGGGGATTACGAGCAGTACTTC

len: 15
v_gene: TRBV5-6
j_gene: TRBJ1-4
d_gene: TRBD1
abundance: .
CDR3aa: CASSWGQGAREKLFF
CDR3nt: TGTGCCAGCAGCTGGGGACAGGGGGCGCGGGAAAAACTGTTTTTT

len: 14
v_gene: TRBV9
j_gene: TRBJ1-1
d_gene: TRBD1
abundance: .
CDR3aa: CASSVGKGTVKAFF
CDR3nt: TGTGCCAGCAGCGTAGGAAAAGGGACAGTGAAAGCTTTCTTT

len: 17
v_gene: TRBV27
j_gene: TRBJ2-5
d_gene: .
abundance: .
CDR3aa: CASSPMRGAGYQETQYF
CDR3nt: TGTGCCAGCAGTCCCATGAGGGGCGCGGGGTACCAAGAGACCCAGTACTTC

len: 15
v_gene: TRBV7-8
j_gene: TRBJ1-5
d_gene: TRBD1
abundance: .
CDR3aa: CASSLRGTDYQPQHF
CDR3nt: TGTGCCAGCAGCTTACGAGGGACAGATTATCAGCCCCAGCATTTT

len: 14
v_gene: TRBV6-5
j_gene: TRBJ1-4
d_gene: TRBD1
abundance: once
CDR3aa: CASRSQGAQEKLFF
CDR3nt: TGTGCCAGCAGATCACAGGGGGCACAGGAAAAACTGTTTTTT

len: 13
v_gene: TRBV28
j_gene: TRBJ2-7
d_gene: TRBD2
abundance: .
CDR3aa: CASKLLAGGEQYF
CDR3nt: TGTGCCAGCAAATTACTAGCGGGAGGCGAGCAGTACTTC

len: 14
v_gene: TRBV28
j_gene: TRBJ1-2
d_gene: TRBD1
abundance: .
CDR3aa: CASSDPGQRYGYTF
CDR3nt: TGTGCCAGCAGTGATCCGGGACAGAGATATGGCTACACCTTC

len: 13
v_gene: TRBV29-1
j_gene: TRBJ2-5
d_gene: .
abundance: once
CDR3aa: CSVNVGAQETQYF
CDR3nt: TGCAGCGTTAATGTGGGAGCTCAAGAGACCCAGTACTTC

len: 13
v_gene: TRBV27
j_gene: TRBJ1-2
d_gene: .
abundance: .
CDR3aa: CASSLWGSYGYTF
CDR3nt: TGTGCCAGCAGTTTGTGGGGCTCCTATGGCTACACCTTC

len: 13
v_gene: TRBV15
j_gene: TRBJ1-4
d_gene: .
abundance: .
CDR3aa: CATSRGAVEKLFF
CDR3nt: TGTGCCACCAGCAGAGGGGCAGTTGAAAAACTGTTTTTT

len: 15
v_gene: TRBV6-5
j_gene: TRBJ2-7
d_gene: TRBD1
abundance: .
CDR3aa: CASTPDRAIPYEQYF
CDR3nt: TGTGCCAGCACCCCGGACAGGGCTATCCCCTACGAGCAGTACTTC

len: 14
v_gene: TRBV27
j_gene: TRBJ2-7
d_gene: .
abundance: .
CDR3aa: CASSLYSSSYEQYF
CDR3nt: TGTGCCAGCAGCCTATACAGCAGCTCCTACGAGCAGTACTTC

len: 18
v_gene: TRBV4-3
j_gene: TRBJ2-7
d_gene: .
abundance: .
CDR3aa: CASSQEMSSAGSSYEQYF
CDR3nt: TGCGCCAGCAGCCAAGAAATGAGCTCGGCAGGAAGTTCCTACGAGCAGTACTTC

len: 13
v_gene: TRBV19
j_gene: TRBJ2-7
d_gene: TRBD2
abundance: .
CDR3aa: CASSRREVDEQYF
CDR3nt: TGTGCCAGTAGTAGGCGGGAGGTCGACGAGCAGTACTTC

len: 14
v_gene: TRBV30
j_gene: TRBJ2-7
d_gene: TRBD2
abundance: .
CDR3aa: CAWMGSGGAYEQYF
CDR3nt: TGTGCCTGGATGGGTAGCGGGGGGGCCTACGAGCAGTACTTC

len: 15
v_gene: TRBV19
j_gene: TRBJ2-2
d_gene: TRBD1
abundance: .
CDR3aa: CASSQQGAGTGELFF
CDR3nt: TGTGCCAGTAGCCAACAGGGGGCGGGAACCGGGGAGCTGTTTTTT

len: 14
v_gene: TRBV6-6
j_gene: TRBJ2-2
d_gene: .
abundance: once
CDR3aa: CASSTGGRTGELFF
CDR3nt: TGTGCCAGCAGCACTGGGGGGAGGACCGGGGAGCTGTTTTTT

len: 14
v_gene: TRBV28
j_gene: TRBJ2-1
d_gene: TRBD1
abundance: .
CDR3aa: CASIKTGAYNEQFF
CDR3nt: TGTGCCAGCATTAAGACAGGGGCGTACAATGAGCAGTTCTTC

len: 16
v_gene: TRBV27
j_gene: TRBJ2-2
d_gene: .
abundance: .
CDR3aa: CASSFAAGWDTGELFF
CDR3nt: TGTGCCAGCAGTTTTGCGGCAGGGTGGGACACCGGGGAGCTGTTTTTT

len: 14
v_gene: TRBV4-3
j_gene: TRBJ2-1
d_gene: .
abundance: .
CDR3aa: CASSRDSKTNEQFF
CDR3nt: TGCGCCAGCAGCCGGGACTCAAAGACGAATGAGCAGTTCTTC